This TCR beta chain was sequenced for a study of blood T cell repertoires in COVID-19. Study-wide context: The origin of the acute and convalescent COVID-19 samples was the United States, Italy and Spain. In each case, the material was cDNA or gDNA derived from T cells, B-cell-depleted T cells, or PBMCs.

Sequencing was performed with immunoSEQ multiplex PCR; in TCRdb, only in-frame clones are kept and a portion is missing. Altogether 150,000 to 200,000 clones are present, 86% being singletons, with the ten largest covering more than 7.5%. CDR1 and CDR2 (germline): MGHRA, YSYEKL. The CDR3 has 15 amino acids. The V end was cut by 0 bases, the J end by 2 bases, with 10 bases between. Material for sequencing was peripheral blood. This TCR was sampled from a man aged 45 to 65 with active or convalescent COVID-19. The chain joins TRBV4-1 to TRBJ1-2; D is ambiguous. The CDR3, as DNA: TGCGCCAGCAGCCAAGATTCTAGTCAGAACTATGGCTACACCTTC. This translates into CASSQDSSQNYGYTF.